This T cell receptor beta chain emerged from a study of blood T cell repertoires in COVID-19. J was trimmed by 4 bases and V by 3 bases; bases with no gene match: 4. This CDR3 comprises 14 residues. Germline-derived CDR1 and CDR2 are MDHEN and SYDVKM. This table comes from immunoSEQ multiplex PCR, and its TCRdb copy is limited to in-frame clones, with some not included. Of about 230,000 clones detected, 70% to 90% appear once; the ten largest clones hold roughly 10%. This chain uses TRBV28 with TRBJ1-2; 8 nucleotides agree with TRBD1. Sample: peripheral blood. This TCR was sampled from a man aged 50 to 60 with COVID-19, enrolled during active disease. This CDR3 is CASSLPQGGYGYTF. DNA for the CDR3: TGTGCCAGCAGTTTGCCACAGGGGGGCTATGGCTACACCTTC.